In its sample, the clone carrying this T cell receptor (beta chain) was seen once. Its antigen is undetermined. The data were obtained in a study of T-cell memory formation after mild COVID-19. General study findings and limits: Day 15 to 85 contracting clones showed balanced CD4/CD8; day 15 to 37 expanders favored CD4+. Certain responding clones were present in pre-infection memory, suggesting participation of cross-reactive memory.

Between the trimmed V and J ends, which lost 0 bases and 5 bases, there was a span of 11 bases. The CDR3 spans 13 residues. CDR1 is GTSNPN, CDR2 SVGIG, per germline (reference sequence). One entry per CDR3 protein, called by TCRdb with MiXCR from the 5' RACE reads. The sample yields some 290,000 distinct CDR3 sequences, about a sixth seen once. This chain uses TRBV30 with TRBJ2-7; TRBD1 is a possible D gene (5 bases). Input material: PBMCs or a T cell subset sorted from them (not recorded which). This sequence was found in a man between 18 and 35 years old who had mild COVID-19 (a few samples of this study predate the infection). Cell type and time point are not known. CDR3: CAWSVQGADEQYF. The CDR3 DNA reads TGTGCCTGGAGTGTTCAAGGGGCCGACGAGCAGTACTTC.